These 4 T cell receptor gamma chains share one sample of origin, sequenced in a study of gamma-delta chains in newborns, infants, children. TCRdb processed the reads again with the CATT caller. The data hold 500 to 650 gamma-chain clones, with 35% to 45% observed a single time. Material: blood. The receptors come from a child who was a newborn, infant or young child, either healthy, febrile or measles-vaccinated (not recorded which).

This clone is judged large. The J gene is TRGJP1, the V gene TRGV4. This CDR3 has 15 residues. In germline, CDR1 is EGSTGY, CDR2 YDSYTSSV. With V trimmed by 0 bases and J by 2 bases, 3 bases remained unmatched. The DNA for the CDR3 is TGTGCCACCTGGGATGGGCTCACCACTGGTTGGTTCAAGATATTT. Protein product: CATWDGLTTGWFKIF.

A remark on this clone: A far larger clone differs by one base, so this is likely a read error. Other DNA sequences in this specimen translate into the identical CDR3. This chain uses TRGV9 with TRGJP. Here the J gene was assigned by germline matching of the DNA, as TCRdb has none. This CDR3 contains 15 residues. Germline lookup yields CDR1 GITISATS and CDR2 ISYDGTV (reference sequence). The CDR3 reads CALWEQELGKKIKVF. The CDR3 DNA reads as TGTGCCTTGTGGGAGCAAGAGTTGGGTAAAAAAATCAAGGTATTT.

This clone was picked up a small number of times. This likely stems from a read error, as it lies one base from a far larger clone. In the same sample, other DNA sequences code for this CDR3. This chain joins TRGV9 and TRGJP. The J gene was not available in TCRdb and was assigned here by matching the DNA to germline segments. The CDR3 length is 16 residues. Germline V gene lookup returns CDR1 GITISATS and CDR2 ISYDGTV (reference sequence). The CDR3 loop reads CALWEVQELGKKIKVF. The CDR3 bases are TGTGCCTTGTGGGAGGTGCAAGAGTTAGGCAAAAAAATCAAGGTATTT.

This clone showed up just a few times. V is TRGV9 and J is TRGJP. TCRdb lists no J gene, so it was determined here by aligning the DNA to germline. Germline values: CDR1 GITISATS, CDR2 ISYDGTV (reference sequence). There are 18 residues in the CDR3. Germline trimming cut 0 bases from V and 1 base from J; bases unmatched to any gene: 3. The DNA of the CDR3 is TGTGCCTTGTGGGAGGTGCAAGGGCAAGAGTTGGGCAAAAAAATCAAGGTATTT. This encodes CALWEVQGQELGKKIKVF.